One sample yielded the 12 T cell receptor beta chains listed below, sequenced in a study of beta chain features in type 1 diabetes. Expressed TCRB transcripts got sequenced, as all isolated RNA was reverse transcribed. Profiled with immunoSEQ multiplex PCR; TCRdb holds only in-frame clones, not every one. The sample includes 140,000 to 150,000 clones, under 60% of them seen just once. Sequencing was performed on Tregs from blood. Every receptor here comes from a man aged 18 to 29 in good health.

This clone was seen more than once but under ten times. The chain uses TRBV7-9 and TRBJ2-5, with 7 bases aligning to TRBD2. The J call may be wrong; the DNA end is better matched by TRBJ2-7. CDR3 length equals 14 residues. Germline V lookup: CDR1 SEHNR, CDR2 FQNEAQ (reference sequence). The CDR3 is CASSLMAGAYEQYF. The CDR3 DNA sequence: TGTGCCAGCAGCTTAATGGCGGGGGCCTACGAGCAGTACTTC.

The CDR3 loop is CASSAHQPQHF. Here the CDR3 DNA reads TGTGCCAGCAGCGCTCATCAGCCCCAGCATTTT. The chain has TRBV9 and TRBJ1-5, with D uncertain. The length of the CDR3 is 11 residues. Trimming removed 3 bases from V and 5 bases from J, with 3 bases in between. Per the germline V gene, CDR1 is SGDLS and CDR2 is YYNGEE.

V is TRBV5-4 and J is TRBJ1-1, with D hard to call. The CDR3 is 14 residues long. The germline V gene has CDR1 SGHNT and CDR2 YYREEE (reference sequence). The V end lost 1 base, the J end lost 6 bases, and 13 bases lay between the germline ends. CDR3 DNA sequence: TGTGCCAGCAGCTTGAGAGGGCTCTTATCTGAAGCTTTCTTT. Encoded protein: CASSLRGLLSEAFF.

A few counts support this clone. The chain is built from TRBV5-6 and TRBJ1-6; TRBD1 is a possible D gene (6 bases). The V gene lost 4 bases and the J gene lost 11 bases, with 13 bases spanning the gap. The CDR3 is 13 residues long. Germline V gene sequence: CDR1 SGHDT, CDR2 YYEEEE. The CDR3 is CASSAVGGAPLHF. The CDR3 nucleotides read TGTGCCAGCAGCGCTGTTGGGGGCGCACCCCTCCACTTT. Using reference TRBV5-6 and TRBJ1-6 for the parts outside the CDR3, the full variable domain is DAGVTQSPTHLIKTRGQQVTLRCSPKSGHDTVSWYQQALGQGPQFIFQYYEEEERQRGNFPDRFSGHQFPNYSSELNVNALLLGDSALYLCASSAVGGAPLHFGNGTRLTVT.

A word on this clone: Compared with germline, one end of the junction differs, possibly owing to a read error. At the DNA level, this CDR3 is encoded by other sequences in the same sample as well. This CDR3 is CAWSVDWRGEKLFF. The CDR3 nucleotides read TGCGCCTGGAGTGTAGATTGGAGAGGAGAAAAACTGTTTTTT. The V and J genes are TRBV30 and TRBJ1-4; D remains ambiguous. Germline assignment: CDR1 GTSNPN and CDR2 SVGIG (reference sequence). The CDR3 totals 14 residues.

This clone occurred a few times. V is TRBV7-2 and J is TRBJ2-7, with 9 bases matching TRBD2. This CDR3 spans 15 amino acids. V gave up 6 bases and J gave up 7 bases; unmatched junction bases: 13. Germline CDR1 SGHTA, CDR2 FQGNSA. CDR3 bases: TGTGCCAGCAGTCACACCCTTGGCGGGGGGGTTGAGCAGTACTTC. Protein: CASSHTLGGGVEQYF.

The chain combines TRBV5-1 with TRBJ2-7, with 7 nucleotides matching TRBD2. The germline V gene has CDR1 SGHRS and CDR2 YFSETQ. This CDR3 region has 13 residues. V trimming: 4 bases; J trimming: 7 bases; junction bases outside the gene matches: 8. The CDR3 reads CASSGTGGSEQYF. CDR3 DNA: TGCGCCAGCAGCGGGACCGGGGGGAGTGAGCAGTACTTC.

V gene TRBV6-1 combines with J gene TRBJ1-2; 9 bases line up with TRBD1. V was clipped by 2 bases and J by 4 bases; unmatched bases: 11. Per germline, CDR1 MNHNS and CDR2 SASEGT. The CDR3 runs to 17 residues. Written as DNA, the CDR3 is TGTGCCAGCAGTGAATTGAACAGGGGGCCCTCGGGCTATGGCTACACCTTC. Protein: CASSELNRGPSGYGYTF.

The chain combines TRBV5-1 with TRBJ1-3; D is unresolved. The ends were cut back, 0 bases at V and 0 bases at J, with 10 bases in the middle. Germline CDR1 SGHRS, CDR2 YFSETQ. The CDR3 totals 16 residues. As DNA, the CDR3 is TGCGCCAGCAGCTTGGTTGCGCTATACTCTGGAAACACCATATATTTT. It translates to CASSLVALYSGNTIYF.

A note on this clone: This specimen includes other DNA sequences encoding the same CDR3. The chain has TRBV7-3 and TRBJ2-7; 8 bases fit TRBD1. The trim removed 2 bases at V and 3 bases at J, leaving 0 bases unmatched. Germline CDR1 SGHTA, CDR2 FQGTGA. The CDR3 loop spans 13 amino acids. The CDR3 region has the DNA TGTGCCAGCAGCTTAGGGACAGGCTACGAGCAGTACTTC. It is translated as CASSLGTGYEQYF.

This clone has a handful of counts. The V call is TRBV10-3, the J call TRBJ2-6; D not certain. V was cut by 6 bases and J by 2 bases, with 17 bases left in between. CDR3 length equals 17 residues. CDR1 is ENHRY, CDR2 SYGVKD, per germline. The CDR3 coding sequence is TGTGCCATCAGGGAAGGTCGACTGGAGACTGGGGCCAACGTCCTGACTTTC. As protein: CAIREGRLETGANVLTF.

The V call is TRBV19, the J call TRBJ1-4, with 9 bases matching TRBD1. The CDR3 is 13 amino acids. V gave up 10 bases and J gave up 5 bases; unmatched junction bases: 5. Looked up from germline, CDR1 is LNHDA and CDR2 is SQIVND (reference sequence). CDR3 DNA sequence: TGTGCCACCAGGACAGGGGAAAATGAAAAACTGTTTTTT. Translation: CATRTGENEKLFF.